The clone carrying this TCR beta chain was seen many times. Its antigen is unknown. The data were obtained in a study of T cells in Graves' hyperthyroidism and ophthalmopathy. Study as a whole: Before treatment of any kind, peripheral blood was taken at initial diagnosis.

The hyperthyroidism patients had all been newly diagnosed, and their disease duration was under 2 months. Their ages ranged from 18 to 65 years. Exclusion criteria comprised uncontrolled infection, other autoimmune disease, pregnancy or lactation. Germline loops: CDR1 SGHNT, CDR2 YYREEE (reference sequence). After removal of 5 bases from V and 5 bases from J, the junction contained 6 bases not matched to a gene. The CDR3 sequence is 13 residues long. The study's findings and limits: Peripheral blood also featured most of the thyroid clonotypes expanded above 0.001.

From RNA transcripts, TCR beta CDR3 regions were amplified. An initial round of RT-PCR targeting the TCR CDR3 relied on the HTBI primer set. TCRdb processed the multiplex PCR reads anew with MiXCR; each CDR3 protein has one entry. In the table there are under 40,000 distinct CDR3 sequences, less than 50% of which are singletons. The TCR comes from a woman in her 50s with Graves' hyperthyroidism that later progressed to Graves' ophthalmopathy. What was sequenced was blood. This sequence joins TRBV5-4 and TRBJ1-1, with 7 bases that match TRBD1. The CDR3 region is CASSDDRVTEAFF. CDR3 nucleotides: TGTGCCAGCAGTGACGACAGGGTTACTGAAGCTTTCTTT. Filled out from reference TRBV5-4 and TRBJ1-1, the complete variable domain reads ETGVTQSPTHLIKTRGQQVTLRCSSQSGHNTVSWYQQALGQGPQFIFQYYREEENGRGNFPPRFSGLQFPNYSSELNVNALELDDSALYLCASSDDRVTEAFFGQGTRLTVV.